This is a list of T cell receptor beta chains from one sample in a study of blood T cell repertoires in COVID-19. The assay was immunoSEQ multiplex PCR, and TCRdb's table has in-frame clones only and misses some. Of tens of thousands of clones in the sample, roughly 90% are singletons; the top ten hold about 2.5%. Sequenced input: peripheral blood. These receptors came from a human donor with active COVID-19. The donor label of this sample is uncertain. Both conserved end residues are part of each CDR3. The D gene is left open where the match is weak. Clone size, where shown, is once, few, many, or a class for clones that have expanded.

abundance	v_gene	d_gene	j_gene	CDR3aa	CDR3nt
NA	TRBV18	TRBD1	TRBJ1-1	CASSPRRGLVNTEAFF	TGTGCCAGCTCACCACGAAGGGGGCTGGTGAACACTGAAGCTTTCTTT
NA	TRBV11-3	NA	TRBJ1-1	CASSPGEAHGWTEAFF	TGTGCCAGCAGTCCGGGGGAGGCTCACGGGTGGACTGAAGCTTTCTTT
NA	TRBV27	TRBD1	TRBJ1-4	CASCDRDPFCEKLFF	TGTGCCAGCTGCGACAGGGACCCTTTCTGTGAAAAACTGTTTTTT
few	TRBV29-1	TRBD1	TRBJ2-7	CSVSMGTGGFYEQYF	TGCAGCGTTTCCATGGGGACAGGGGGCTTCTACGAGCAGTACTTC
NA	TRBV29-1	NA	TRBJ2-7	CSVQGAPYEQYF	TGCAGCGTTCAAGGGGCCCCATACGAGCAGTACTTC
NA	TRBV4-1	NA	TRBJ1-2	CASSQEISGGGTIVYGYTF	TGCGCCAGCAGCCAAGAAATATCCGGGGGGGGCACGATAGTGTATGGCTACACCTTC
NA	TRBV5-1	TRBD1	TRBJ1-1	CASSQGAPGQNTEAFF	TGCGCCAGCAGCCAGGGGGCGCCCGGGCAGAACACTGAAGCTTTCTTT
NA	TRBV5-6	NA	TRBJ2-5	CASSRTDPFRETQYF	TGTGCCAGCAGCAGAACAGACCCTTTCCGGGAGACCCAGTACTTC
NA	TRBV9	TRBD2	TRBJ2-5	CASSVASGGAVETQYF	TGTGCCAGCAGCGTGGCTAGCGGGGGGGCTGTGGAGACCCAGTACTTC
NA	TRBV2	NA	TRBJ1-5	CASGRGNQPQHF	TGTGCCAGTGGACGGGGAAATCAGCCCCAGCATTTT
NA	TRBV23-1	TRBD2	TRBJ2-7	CAMSPSGLNYEQYF	TGCGCCATGTCCCCTAGCGGACTGAACTACGAGCAGTACTTC
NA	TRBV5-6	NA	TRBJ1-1	CASSPGPRAYAFF	TGTGCCAGCAGCCCTGGGCCGAGGGCATACGCTTTCTTT
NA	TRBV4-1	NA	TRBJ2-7	CASSQAPRGSSYEQYF	TGCGCCAGCAGCCAAGCACCCCGGGGGAGTTCCTACGAGCAGTACTTC
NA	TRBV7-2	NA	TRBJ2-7	CASSSFDGATYEQYF	TGTGCCAGCAGCTCGTTCGATGGGGCCACCTACGAGCAGTACTTC
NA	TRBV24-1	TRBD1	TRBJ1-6	CATSDPLQGLLHF	TGTGCCACCAGTGATCCACTACAGGGGCTCCTCCACTTT